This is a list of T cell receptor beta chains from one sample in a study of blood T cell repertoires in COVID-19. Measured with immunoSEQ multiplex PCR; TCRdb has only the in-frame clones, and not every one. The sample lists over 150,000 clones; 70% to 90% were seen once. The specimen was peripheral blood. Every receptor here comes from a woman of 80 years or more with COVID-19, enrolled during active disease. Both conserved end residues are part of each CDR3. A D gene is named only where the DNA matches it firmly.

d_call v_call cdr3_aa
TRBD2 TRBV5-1 CASSFLGLAGGNEQFF
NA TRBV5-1 CASSYRETQETQYF
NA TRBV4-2 CASSEQGDTEAFF
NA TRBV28 CASSFLTNGYTF
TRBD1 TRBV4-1 CASSQDPTGLHF
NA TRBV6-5 CASTRAGGLNEQFF
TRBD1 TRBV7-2 CASTGQGGYEQYF
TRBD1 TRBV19 CASSALPATGQTYNEQFF
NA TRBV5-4 CASSLDRAFNQPQHF
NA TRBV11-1 CASSLAQWSTDTQYF